The T cell receptor (beta chain) described here comes from a study of T cell responses to AZD1222 COVID-19 vaccine. Generated by immunoSEQ multiplex PCR, the TCRdb table keeps only in-frame clones and is missing some. This sample has almost 95,000 clones, with around 84% found just once. Study-wide findings and caveats: Seropositive at baseline were only six AZD1222 recipients. The sample set comprised mostly white British donors with more females, and clonal diversity was possibly underestimated. Two AZD1222 doses significantly raised spike-specific TCR breadth and depth over controls.

In regard to this clone: Antigen specificity is unknown. Different DNA sequences within this sample yield the same CDR3.

Trimming took off 3 bases at V and 4 bases at J, with 7 bases between the two ends. The CDR3 covers 13 residues. Germline values: CDR1 SEHNR, CDR2 FQNEAQ (reference sequence). This receptor was taken from an adult who received the AZD1222 COVID-19 vaccine. The rearrangement uses TRBV7-9 and TRBJ1-5; D ambiguous. The input for sequencing was peripheral blood, taken 28 days after the second AZD1222 dose. Here the CDR3 DNA reads TGTGCCAGCAGCTTGTCGGGGAATCAGCCCCAGCATTTT. Translated: CASSLSGNQPQHF.